This T cell receptor beta chain was identified during a study of T cell repertoires in aging, cancer and after chemotherapy. Findings of the study overall: Age-matched healthy donors had significantly more diverse, less clonal blood TCR repertoires than untreated cancer patients.

Germline trimming cut 4 bases from V and 4 bases from J; bases unmatched to any gene: 3. The CDR3 length is 14 residues. Germline values: CDR1 LGHNA, CDR2 YSLEER. Amplification of TCR beta used genomic DNA extracted from peripheral blood. This clonotype has more than one count but fewer than ten. Its antigen is unknown. Rearranged V-D-J TRB sequences were amplified with a mixed TRB-A/B primer pool. TCRdb redid the calling of the multiplex PCR reads with MiXCR, one entry per CDR3 protein. There are under 6,500 distinct CDR3 sequences in the sample; roughly a third occur only once, and 11% to 15% lies in the top ten.

The chain has TRBV4-3 and TRBJ2-2; TRBD2 matches 7 bases. The specimen was blood. The receptor comes from a human donor with a blood cancer. For the CDR3, the DNA is TGCGCCAGCAGCCCAGGACTAGTCACCGGGGAGCTGTTTTTT. Encoded protein: CASSPGLVTGELFF.